A single sample is the source of the 13 T cell receptor gamma chains below, sequenced in a study of Vδ1+ human thymocytes. Findings and caveats of the study: In the thymus, TRG and TRD repertoires looked highly polyclonal with Gaussian CDR3 lengths.

Their antigens are not known. The template was reverse-transcribed extracted RNA. Multiplex PCR used pooled V-gene forward primers and a constant-region reverse primer to amplify CDR3s. TCRdb fed the multiplex PCR reads to CATT. The repertoire holds over 20,000 gamma-chain clones, with around 15% as singletons. Sequenced: Vdelta1+ gamma-delta thymocytes from the thymus. The subset was: FACS-sorted CD3+ TCRalphabeta- TCRVdelta1+ TCRVdelta2- thymocytes. These receptors were obtained from a child in the first two years of life who had congenital heart surgery.

This clone has only a few counts. This sequence joins TRGV3 and TRGJ1 or TRGJ2. The CDR3 length is 15 residues. The V gene's germline CDR1 is VTNTFY and CDR2 YDVSTARD (reference sequence). V shed 0 bases and J 2 bases; nucleotides not matched to a gene: 7. CDR3 region: CATWDRQGHYYKKLF. Written as DNA, the CDR3 is TGTGCCACCTGGGACAGGCAGGGTCATTATTATAAGAAACTCTTT.

A few counts support this clone. The J gene is TRGJ1 or TRGJ2, the V gene TRGV3. Germline CDR1 is VTNTFY and CDR2 is YDVSTARD (reference sequence). This CDR3 region has 15 residues. The V segment lost 0 bases and the J segment 7 bases; nucleotides outside the gene matches: 12. CDR3 nucleotides: TGTGCCACCTGGGACAGGCTGTGGATTTGGTATAAGAAACTCTTT. Translation gives CATWDRLWIWYKKLF.

This clone was counted only a few times. One end of the junction is discordant with germline, which a read error may explain. V usage is TRGV4 and J usage is TRGJ1 or TRGJ2. In germline, CDR1 is EGSTGY, CDR2 YDSYTSSV. The CDR3 has 12 residues. The CDR3 DNA reads TGTGCCACCTGGAATGGGCGCCATAAGAAACTCTTT. Protein product: CATWNGRHKKLF.

The count of this clone is one. This rearrangement joins TRGV3 to TRGJP1. Per the germline V gene, CDR1 is VTNTFY and CDR2 is YDVSTARD (reference sequence). Trimming removed 0 bases from V and 0 bases from J; junction bases left unmatched: 7. The CDR3 runs to 17 residues. CDR3 residues: CATWDRQPNTTGWFKIF. CDR3 in DNA: TGTGCCACCTGGGACAGGCAACCTAATACCACTGGTTGGTTCAAGATATTT.

A few counts support this clone. The genes are TRGV5 and TRGJ1 or TRGJ2. In germline, CDR1 is VINAFY, CDR2 YDVSNSKD. With V trimmed by 6 bases and J by 5 bases, 10 bases remained unmatched. The CDR3 covers 13 residues. The CDR3 sequence is CATWSPLDYKKLF. CDR3 nucleotides: TGTGCCACCTGGTCGCCTTTAGATTATAAGAAACTCTTT.

The rearrangement links TRGV8 to TRGJ1 or TRGJ2. The germline V gene encodes CDR1 VENAVY and CDR2 YDSYNSRV. The CDR3 is 9 amino acids. V gave up 6 bases and J gave up 11 bases; unmatched junction bases: 4. The CDR3 reads CATWKEKLF. CDR3 coding DNA: TGTGCCACCTGGAAAGAGAAACTCTTT.

This clone was counted a few times. The chain carries TRGV8 and TRGJ1 or TRGJ2. CDR1 and CDR2 (germline): VENAVY, YDSYNSRV. This CDR3 is 12 amino acids long. Trimming removed 0 bases from V and 8 bases from J; junction bases left unmatched: 4. The CDR3 is CATWDRRHKKLF. The CDR3 coding sequence is TGTGCCACCTGGGATAGGCGACATAAGAAACTCTTT.

The chain recombines TRGV2 with TRGJ1 or TRGJ2. CDR1 and CDR2 (germline): EGSNGY, YDSYNSKV. V shed 1 base, J shed 6 bases, and the junction held 15 bases outside the gene matches. The CDR3 loop spans 16 amino acids. In DNA form, the CDR3 reads TGTGCCACCTGGGACGGAACTAAAATGTCGAGTTATAAGAAACTCTTT. Amino acids: CATWDGTKMSSYKKLF.

This clone appeared a few times. The rearrangement joins TRGV9 to TRGJ1 or TRGJ2. Germline V gives CDR1 GITISATS, CDR2 ISYDGTV (reference sequence). V was clipped by 5 bases and J by 0 bases; unmatched bases: 4. The CDR3 runs 13 residues. The CDR3 DNA reads TGTGCCTTGTGGGGGTGGAATTATTATAAGAAACTCTTT. This encodes CALWGWNYYKKLF.

This clone has only a few counts. This chain uses TRGV5 with TRGJP1. CDR1 is VINAFY, CDR2 YDVSNSKD, per germline. V lost 3 bases, J lost 2 bases, and 6 bases stayed unmatched. The CDR3 is 15 amino acids. The CDR3 spells CATWDARTTGWFKIF. CDR3 coding DNA: TGTGCCACCTGGGACGCTAGGACCACTGGTTGGTTCAAGATATTT.

Worth noting for this clone: One end of the junction does not line up with germline, which may come from a read error. The chain has TRGV4 and TRGJ1 or TRGJ2. Per the germline V gene, CDR1 is EGSTGY and CDR2 is YDSYTSSV. There are 13 residues in the CDR3. The CDR3 is CATWNGEGYKKLF. The CDR3 bases are TGTGCCACCTGGAATGGAGAGGGGTATAAGAAACTCTTT.

A remark on this clone: The same CDR3 can be traced to other DNA sequences in this sample. V and J are TRGV4 and TRGJ1 or TRGJ2. V was pared by 0 bases and J by 3 bases, with 5 bases of the junction left unmatched. CDR1 is EGSTGY, CDR2 YDSYTSSV, per germline. CDR3 length equals 14 residues. The CDR3 coding sequence is TGTGCCACCTGGGATGGGCTTCCTTATTATAAGAAACTCTTT. Protein product: CATWDGLPYYKKLF.

V gene TRGV9 combines with J gene TRGJ1 or TRGJ2. Germline CDR1 is GITISATS and CDR2 is ISYDGTV (reference sequence). V dropped 3 bases and J dropped 3; count of bases not matched to a gene: 8. The CDR3 spans 14 residues. Here the CDR3 DNA reads TGTGCCTTGTGGGAGCCTCTCCTTTATTATAAGAAACTCTTT. Its translation: CALWEPLLYYKKLF.